This T cell receptor (beta chain) was observed in a study of control samples from healthy donors and cancer patients. Only in-frame clones appear in the TCRdb table, and some are missing; sequencing was by immunoSEQ multiplex PCR. The sample shows tens of thousands of clones, about nine tenths of them seen only once. This clone showed up just once. Sequences were obtained from PBMCs. This receptor was taken from a woman aged 50 to 60 with colorectal cancer.

CDR3: CASSLRGATGLKNSPLHF. CDR3 coding DNA: TGTGCCAGCAGTTTAAGGGGGGCGACAGGGTTGAAGAATTCACCCCTCCACTTT. The chain carries TRBV28 and TRBJ1-6; 7 bases align to TRBD1. The CDR3 sequence is 18 residues long. Unmatched junction bases numbered 14, after V lost 2 bases and J lost 7 bases. Germline V gives CDR1 MDHEN, CDR2 SYDVKM.